Shown below are 27 T cell receptor beta chains from a single sample sequenced in a study of blood T cell repertoires in COVID-19. The protocol was immunoSEQ multiplex PCR, while the TCRdb copy is restricted to in-frame clones and leaves out a portion. The sample contains about 410,000 clones, approximately 89% of which appear only once. Sequenced input: peripheral blood. The receptor source for this set is a woman aged 40 to 50 with COVID-19, enrolled during active disease.

This chain joins TRBV11-3 and TRBJ2-1; D may be TRBD1 (5 bases). The CDR3 spans 12 residues. Germline V gene lookup returns CDR1 SGHNT and CDR2 YENEEA. The V and J ends lost 4 bases and 5 bases respectively, with 6 bases between them. CDR3 sequence (DNA): TGTGCCAGCAGCTCCAGGGACAATGAGCAGTTCTTC. The encoded protein is CASSSRDNEQFF.

This chain connects TRBV5-6 to TRBJ2-2; D might be TRBD2 (5 bases). The CDR3 runs to 16 residues. Trimming removed 2 bases from V and 0 bases from J, with 11 bases in between. CDR1 is SGHDT and CDR2 is YYEEEE in the germline V gene. DNA for the CDR3: TGTGCCAGCAGCTTTCTTGAGGGTACGAACACCGGGGAGCTGTTTTTT. Its protein is CASSFLEGTNTGELFF. The full variable domain, completed using reference TRBV5-6 and TRBJ2-2, is DAGVTQSPTHLIKTRGQQVTLRCSPKSGHDTVSWYQQALGQGPQFIFQYYEEEERQRGNFPDRFSGHQFPNYSSELNVNALLLGDSALYLCASSFLEGTNTGELFFGEGSRLTVL.

V and J are TRBV12-2 and TRBJ1-2. TRBV12-2 is reported as a pseudogene. The CDR3 is made up of 15 amino acids. The CDR3 DNA sequence: TGTGCAAGTCGCTTAGGGTCGTCGGGGGAGTATGGCTACACCTTC. Translating it yields CASRLGSSGEYGYTF.

This sequence joins TRBV4-1 and TRBJ1-3; TRBD1 matches 9 bases. Germline V lookup: CDR1 MGHRA, CDR2 YSYEKL. The CDR3 loop spans 17 amino acids. V lost 3 bases and J lost 3; bases outside the gene matches: 9. The CDR3 protein is CASSHGTGSSLGNTIYF. Written as DNA, the CDR3 is TGCGCCAGCAGCCATGGGACAGGGTCCTCACTTGGAAACACCATATATTTT.

V usage is TRBV3-1 (or the pseudogene TRBV3-2) and J usage is TRBJ1-3, with no clear D. The CDR3 runs to 13 residues. The V end was cut by 3 bases, the J end by 4 bases, with 7 bases between. Germline lookup yields CDR1 LGHDT and CDR2 YNNKEL (reference sequence). The chain's CDR3 is CASSHAGGNTIYF. The CDR3 DNA reads as TGTGCCAGCAGCCATGCGGGAGGAAACACCATATATTTT.

The V and J genes are TRBV9 and TRBJ2-2; tentative D call: TRBD1 (6 bases). This CDR3 has 15 amino acids. The germline gives CDR1 SGDLS, CDR2 YYNGEE. V lost 0 bases to trimming and J lost 6 bases, with 12 bases between them. CDR3 in DNA: TGTGCCAGCAGCGTAGCTGGTCAGGGGCCCGGGGAGCTGTTTTTT. It is translated as CASSVAGQGPGELFF. The full variable domain, its missing parts supplied by reference TRBV9 and TRBJ2-2, is DSGVTQTPKHLITATGQRVTLRCSPRSGDLSVYWYQQSLDQGLQFLIQYYNGEERAKGNILERFSAQQFPDLHSELNLSSLELGDSALYFCASSVAGQGPGELFFGEGSRLTVL.

This clone has a single count. V and J are TRBV9 and TRBJ1-2, with D possibly TRBD1 on 5 matching bases. CDR1 is SGDLS, CDR2 YYNGEE, per germline. The CDR3 is 16 amino acids. V lost 1 base to trimming and J lost 3 bases, with 16 bases between them. This CDR3 reads CASSVSRGQADYGYTF. The CDR3 region has the DNA TGTGCCAGCAGCGTATCAAGGGGTCAGGCCGACTATGGCTACACCTTC.

V gene TRBV7-9 combines with J gene TRBJ1-4, with D perhaps matching TRBD1 (6 bases). V lost 10 bases and J lost 5, with 14 bases in between. Germline CDR1 reads SEHNR; CDR2 reads FQNEAQ (reference sequence). The CDR3 totals 13 residues. CDR3 bases: TGTGCCACTACAGGGTTTTTGAATGAAAAACTGTTTTTT. Protein: CATTGFLNEKLFF. Combining the CDR3 with reference TRBV7-9 and TRBJ1-4 gives the whole variable domain DTGVSQNPRHKITKRGQNVTFRCDPISEHNRLYWYRQTLGQGPEFLTYFQNEAQLEKSRLLSDRFSAERPKGSFSTLEIQRTEQGDSAMYLCATTGFLNEKLFFGSGTQLSVL.

The gene calls are TRBV7-2 and TRBJ2-1; 9 nucleotides agree with TRBD2. With V trimmed by 1 base and J by 2 bases, 3 bases remained unmatched. The CDR3 extends over 16 amino acids. Germline CDR1 is SGHTA and CDR2 is FQGNSA. The CDR3, as DNA: TGTGCCAGCAGCTTAGGAGCGGGAGGTCCCTACAATGAGCAGTTCTTC. Amino acids: CASSLGAGGPYNEQFF.

Details on this clone: Other DNA variants within this sample encode the same CDR3. The genes are TRBV7-2 and TRBJ2-5, with D unresolved. Trimming cost V 1 base and J 5 bases, with 11 bases left between them. This CDR3 has 14 amino acids. CDR1 and CDR2 from the germline V gene are SGHTA and FQGNSA. In DNA, the CDR3 is TGTGCCAGCAGCTTAGGCGGCCAGCAGGAGACCCAGTACTTC. This translates into CASSLGGQQETQYF.

V is TRBV19 and J is TRBJ1-1; D may be TRBD1 (6 bases). In germline, CDR1 is LNHDA, CDR2 SQIVND (reference sequence). Trimming removed 6 bases from V and 3 bases from J, with 17 bases in between. CDR3 size: 15 residues. CDR3 DNA sequence: TGTGCCAGTAGCCCCGGGGGGGGCCCAGACACTGAAGCTTTCTTT. Amino acids: CASSPGGGPDTEAFF.

This rearrangement joins TRBV6-5 to TRBJ1-5; possibly TRBD1 for D (6 bases). The CDR3 is made up of 14 amino acids. CDR1 MNHEY and CDR2 SVGAGI come from the germline V gene. The germline V and J ends were trimmed by 8 bases and 0 bases, with 11 bases remaining between them. CDR3 coding DNA: TGTGCCAGCGGGGCAGGGGATAGCAATCAGCCCCAGCATTTT. It codes for CASGAGDSNQPQHF.

The chain uses TRBV5-1 and TRBJ2-5, with 13 bases identical to TRBD2. The CDR3 has 17 residues. CDR1 is SGHRS, CDR2 YFSETQ, per germline. Trimming removed 2 bases from V and 2 bases from J; junction bases left unmatched: 6. The CDR3 region is CASSFHTSGGGQETQYF. The CDR3 DNA reads TGCGCCAGCAGCTTCCATACTAGCGGGGGGGGTCAAGAGACCCAGTACTTC.

V usage is TRBV10-3 and J usage is TRBJ1-5; 8 bases are shared with TRBD1. V lost 5 bases to trimming and J lost 4 bases; unmatched junction nucleotides: 1. Germline lookup yields CDR1 ENHRY and CDR2 SYGVKD. The CDR3 is 13 amino acids. DNA of the CDR3: TGTGCCATCAGTAGACAGGGGAATCAGCCCCAGCATTTT. Translated: CAISRQGNQPQHF.

The chain carries TRBV19 and TRBJ2-5, with D perhaps TRBD1 (6 bases). This CDR3 is 16 amino acids long. Between the trimmed V and J ends, which lost 0 bases and 2 bases, there was a span of 13 bases. CDR1 and CDR2 from the germline V gene are LNHDA and SQIVND (reference sequence). CDR3 sequence (DNA): TGTGCCAGTAGTATAGACAGGGGCGCTGGGCAAGAGACCCAGTACTTC. Translating gives CASSIDRGAGQETQYF.

The CDR3 spells CASGLADLGEQFF. For the CDR3, the DNA is TGTGCCAGCGGACTAGCTGATCTTGGTGAGCAGTTCTTC. The V and J genes are TRBV2 and TRBJ2-1, with 8 positions matching TRBD2. This CDR3 contains 13 residues. Germline-derived CDR1 and CDR2 are SNHLY and FYNNEI. V dropped 8 bases and J dropped 9; count of bases not matched to a gene: 9.

The chain employs TRBV6-5 and TRBJ2-2; TRBD1 agrees at 7 bases. With V trimmed by 5 bases and J by 5 bases, 8 bases remained unmatched. The germline V gene encodes CDR1 MNHEY and CDR2 SVGAGI. The CDR3 is 15 amino acids. CDR3 DNA sequence: TGTGCCAGCAGTAAGGGACAGATATTGACCGGGGAGCTGTTTTTT. Translation: CASSKGQILTGELFF.

The chain is built from TRBV4-1 and TRBJ1-5; D call uncertain. Trimming left V 4 bases short and J 0 bases short, with 10 bases between. Germline V gene sequence: CDR1 MGHRA, CDR2 YSYEKL. The CDR3 runs to 15 residues. The CDR3 DNA reads as TGCGCCAGCAGCCCAGACCAGAATAGCAATCAGCCCCAGCATTTT. The encoded protein is CASSPDQNSNQPQHF.

CDR3 protein: CASSQRTGGIGGKNIQYF. Here the CDR3 DNA reads TGTGCCAGCAGCCAAAGGACAGGGGGCATAGGTGGCAAAAACATTCAGTACTTC. The chain links TRBV14 to TRBJ2-4; 11 bases are a match to TRBD1. The germline gives CDR1 SGHDN, CDR2 FVKESK. The V segment lost 2 bases and the J segment 3 bases; nucleotides outside the gene matches: 9. This CDR3 is built from 18 residues.

The genes are TRBV28 and TRBJ1-4, with D unresolved. This CDR3 has 14 residues. Trimming took 7 bases from V and 11 from J, leaving 20 bases between them. Germline loops: CDR1 MDHEN, CDR2 SYDVKM. The CDR3 region is CASIAQGGGRKLFF. CDR3 nucleotides: TGTGCCAGCATTGCCCAAGGTGGAGGTAGGAAACTGTTTTTT.

This chain links TRBV5-6 with TRBJ2-1; the match to TRBD1 covers 10 bases. J was trimmed by 7 bases and V by 0 bases; bases with no gene match: 7. This CDR3 has 16 residues. Germline V gives CDR1 SGHDT, CDR2 YYEEEE. The CDR3 DNA reads TGTGCCAGCAGCTTGGAGGTGCGGACAGGGGGGAATGAGCAGTTCTTC. Amino acids: CASSLEVRTGGNEQFF.

This clone was found a few times. CDR3 loop: CASSRGGVRSTRTYGYTF. The CDR3 DNA follows: TGTGCCAGCAGCAGGGGGGGTGTCAGGTCTACAAGGACTTATGGCTACACCTTC. V usage is TRBV5-6 and J usage is TRBJ1-2; D may be TRBD1 (6 bases). Trimming removed 4 bases from V and 5 bases from J, with 27 bases in between. The CDR3 extends over 18 amino acids. Germline loops: CDR1 SGHDT, CDR2 YYEEEE. The complete variable domain, with remaining parts taken from reference TRBV5-6 and TRBJ1-2, reads DAGVTQSPTHLIKTRGQQVTLRCSPKSGHDTVSWYQQALGQGPQFIFQYYEEEERQRGNFPDRFSGHQFPNYSSELNVNALLLGDSALYLCASSRGGVRSTRTYGYTFGSGTRLTVV.

This sequence joins TRBV28 and TRBJ2-7; 8 bases map to TRBD1. In germline, CDR1 is MDHEN, CDR2 SYDVKM. V trimming: 7 bases; J trimming: 2 bases; junction bases outside the gene matches: 7. CDR3 size: 14 residues. For the CDR3, the DNA is TGTGCCAGCACCACCGGGGACAGGCCCTACGAGCAGTACTTC. This gives the protein CASTTGDRPYEQYF.

The rearrangement uses TRBV5-5 and TRBJ2-5; weak D call: TRBD1 (6 bases). V lost 4 bases, J lost 7 bases, and 20 bases lay in between. Germline V gene data show CDR1 as SGHKS and CDR2 as YYEKEE (reference sequence). The CDR3 spans 15 residues. CDR3: CASSATGFGRRTQYF. CDR3 DNA: TGTGCCAGCAGCGCAACAGGGTTCGGTCGTAGGACCCAGTACTTC.

The chain carries TRBV3-1 (or the pseudogene TRBV3-2) and TRBJ2-1, with D perhaps TRBD2 (5 bases). Germline CDR1 LGHDT, CDR2 YNNKEL (reference sequence). This CDR3 comprises 13 residues. V lost 4 bases to trimming and J lost 6 bases, with 10 bases between them. This CDR3 reads CASSRVGSNEQFF. As DNA, the CDR3 is TGTGCCAGCAGCCGGGTAGGGAGCAATGAGCAGTTCTTC.

This clone was picked up one time. The chain carries TRBV11-3 and TRBJ1-5, with a possible D match to TRBD1 (6 bases). In germline, CDR1 is SGHNT, CDR2 YENEEA. The CDR3 is made up of 19 amino acids. V was shortened by 3 bases and J by 0 bases, with 21 bases between the two germline ends. Written as DNA, the CDR3 is TGTGCCAGCAGCTTTGCTCGGGACAAGCCTAACTTTAGCAATCAGCCCCAGCATTTT. It translates to CASSFARDKPNFSNQPQHF.

The V and J genes are TRBV5-1 and TRBJ1-5; TRBD1 agrees at 7 bases. The ends lost 2 bases at V and 5 bases at J; junction bases unmatched: 4. Germline assignment: CDR1 SGHRS and CDR2 YFSETQ. This CDR3 contains 14 residues. CDR3 protein: CASSFTGDDQPQHF. CDR3 nucleotides: TGCGCCAGCAGCTTTACAGGGGACGATCAGCCCCAGCATTTT.